The 24 T cell receptor beta chains below come from one sample, sequenced in a study of metastatic and nonmetastatic thyroid tumors. The entire patient cohort was treatment-naive prior to thyroid surgery. Through MiXCR, TCRdb re-clonotyped the PCR reads. Of several thousand clones listed, about a third are singletons. The specimen was adjacent normal tissue. The receptors were sampled from a female donor with papillary thyroid cancer or a benign thyroid nodule (not recorded which). Some clones in this sample may be carry-over from other donors' samples.

Here the CDR3 DNA reads TGCAGTGCTAGAGATTGGCAGGGCAGAGAGCAGTACTTC. This encodes CSARDWQGREQYF. The chain is built from TRBV20-1 and TRBJ2-7; possibly TRBD1 for D (5 bases). The CDR3 is 13 residues long. Germline CDR1 and CDR2: DFQATT and SNEGSKA (reference sequence). Trimming cost V 0 bases and J 7 bases, with 13 bases left between them.

The rearrangement uses TRBV9 and TRBJ2-7; 7 bases align to TRBD1. V dropped 4 bases and J dropped 2; count of bases not matched to a gene: 6. Per the germline V gene, CDR1 is SGDLS and CDR2 is YYNGEE. This CDR3 is 14 amino acids long. The CDR3 region is CASSPRQGPYEQYF. DNA of the CDR3: TGTGCCAGCAGCCCCCGACAGGGCCCCTACGAGCAGTACTTC. The complete variable domain, with remaining parts taken from reference TRBV9 and TRBJ2-7, reads DSGVTQTPKHLITATGQRVTLRCSPRSGDLSVYWYQQSLDQGLQFLIQYYNGEERAKGNILERFSAQQFPDLHSELNLSSLELGDSALYFCASSPRQGPYEQYFGPGTRLTVT.

This clone appeared a few times. This rearrangement joins TRBV20-1 to TRBJ2-3; a possible D gene is TRBD1 (7 bases). This CDR3 is built from 15 residues. V was shortened by 4 bases and J by 3 bases, with 17 bases between the two germline ends. The V gene's germline CDR1 is DFQATT and CDR2 SNEGSKA (reference sequence). Written as DNA, the CDR3 is TGCAGTGCTACCCCAGGGGGAGGTTGGACAGATACGCAGTATTTT. It is translated as CSATPGGGWTDTQYF.

CDR3 loop: CASSLGGGGIMDYEQYF. In DNA form, the CDR3 reads TGTGCCAGCAGTTTAGGAGGGGGCGGTATCATGGACTACGAGCAGTACTTC. The chain recombines TRBV27 with TRBJ2-7; tentative D call: TRBD1 (7 bases). V was clipped by 2 bases and J by 3 bases, with 20 bases between them. The germline gives CDR1 MNHEY, CDR2 SMNVEV (reference sequence). The CDR3 sequence is 17 residues long.

Comments on this clone: A read error may account for a junction end that differs from germline. The chain is built from TRBV6-8 and TRBJ1-2, with a weak D call TRBD1 (5 bases). CDR3 length equals 14 residues. CDR1 is MNHGY, CDR2 SAAAGT, per germline. CDR3 amino acids: CASSTRAGQGGYTF. Here the CDR3 DNA reads TGCGCCAGCAGTACACGAGCAGGGCAGGGTGGCTACACCTTC.

The chain is built from TRBV7-2 and TRBJ2-2; D gene unclear. In germline, CDR1 is SGHTA, CDR2 FQGNSA. This CDR3 has 15 residues. Between the trimmed V and J ends, which lost 0 bases and 5 bases, there was a span of 10 bases. The CDR3 sequence: CASSLAWVRTGELFF. The CDR3 bases are TGTGCCAGCAGCTTAGCCTGGGTCAGGACCGGGGAGCTGTTTTTT.

The rearrangement joins TRBV6-1 to TRBJ2-7; TRBD1 aligns across 8 bases. Germline CDR1 reads MNHNS; CDR2 reads SASEGT. The CDR3 consists of 14 residues. J lost 7 bases, V lost 6 bases, and 11 bases had no gene match. CDR3 protein: CASRRTGNTGEQYF. Here the CDR3 DNA reads TGTGCCAGCAGACGGACAGGGAACACCGGGGAGCAGTACTTC.

This clone was counted a few times. CDR3 amino acids: CASSYRGLTNTEAFF. Here the CDR3 DNA reads TGTGCCAGCAGTTACAGGGGGCTTACGAACACTGAAGCTTTCTTT. The chain carries TRBV6-5 and TRBJ1-1; 7 bases agree with TRBD1. This CDR3 has 15 residues. After removal of 2 bases from V and 1 base from J, the junction contained 4 bases not matched to a gene. Germline values: CDR1 MNHEY, CDR2 SVGAGI.

The J gene is TRBJ1-1, the V gene TRBV6-5; no reliable D call. Trimming took 0 bases from V and 0 from J, leaving 14 bases between them. Germline values: CDR1 MNHEY, CDR2 SVGAGI. The CDR3 has 17 residues. The CDR3 region is CASSYSLSLPMNTEAFF. The CDR3 DNA follows: TGTGCCAGCAGTTACTCGTTATCTCTTCCCATGAACACTGAAGCTTTCTTT.

The chain has TRBV6-1 and TRBJ2-7, with TRBD2 matching 8 bases. The CDR3 is 15 amino acids. CDR1 MNHNS and CDR2 SASEGT come from the germline V gene. Losses at the gene ends were 1 base for V and 4 bases for J; bases not matched to a gene: 6. The DNA for the CDR3 is TGTGCCAGCAGTGAAGGAACTAGCGGTCCGTACGAGCAGTACTTC. Its protein is CASSEGTSGPYEQYF.

As regards this clone: Germline is not matched at one junction end, which may reflect a read error. The chain employs TRBV5-6 and TRBJ2-3, with 13 bases fitting TRBD2. Germline CDR1 and CDR2: SGHDT and YYEEEE. The CDR3 extends over 15 amino acids. The CDR3 here is CASRLAGGDTYTQYF. CDR3 DNA sequence: TGTGCCAGCAGACTAGCGGGGGGGGACACATATACGCAGTATTTT.

For the CDR3, the DNA is TGTGCCAATAAGGGACAGCGGGGGTGTGAGCAGTACTTC. Protein sequence: CANKGQRGCEQYF. The rearrangement joins TRBV6-2 or TRBV6-3 to TRBJ2-7; the D gene is possibly TRBD2 (8 bases). Trimming left V 10 bases short and J 7 bases short, with 20 bases between. Germline lookup yields CDR1 MNHEY and CDR2 SVGEGT. There are 13 residues in the CDR3.

The chain combines TRBV7-3 with TRBJ2-2; no reliable D call. V dropped 5 bases and J dropped 0 bases, with 4 bases sitting between them. The V gene's germline CDR1 is SGHTA and CDR2 FQGTGA. This CDR3 contains 13 residues. The CDR3 region is CASSRSNTGELFF. CDR3 nucleotide sequence: TGTGCCAGCAGCAGGTCGAACACCGGGGAGCTGTTTTTT.

The J gene is TRBJ1-2, the V gene TRBV11-1; 9 bases are a match to TRBD1. This CDR3 spans 16 amino acids. Germline trimming cut 3 bases from V and 1 base from J; bases unmatched to any gene: 6. Germline CDR1 SGHAT, CDR2 FQDESV (reference sequence). The CDR3 is CASSFERTGDNYGYTF. The DNA of the CDR3 is TGTGCCAGCAGCTTCGAAAGGACAGGGGATAACTATGGCTACACCTTC.

The chain couples TRBV9 to TRBJ2-7, with 8 bases aligning to TRBD2. Losses at the gene ends were 2 bases for V and 5 bases for J; bases not matched to a gene: 12. CDR1 SGDLS and CDR2 YYNGEE come from the germline V gene. The CDR3 loop spans 16 amino acids. DNA of the CDR3: TGTGCCAGCAGCGTGGAGGAGCGGGGGACCTACCACGAGCAGTACGTC. Its protein is CASSVEERGTYHEQYV.

This CDR3 reads CASSFDGNTEAFF. CDR3 sequence (DNA): TGCGCCAGCAGCTTCGATGGGAACACTGAAGCTTTCTTT. This chain connects TRBV5-1 to TRBJ1-1; D remains unclear. Deletions cut 2 bases from V and 1 base from J, with 6 bases between. Germline assignment: CDR1 SGHRS and CDR2 YFSETQ. The CDR3 contains 13 residues.

Relative to its sample, this clone is medium-sized. The gene calls are TRBV5-1 and TRBJ2-5; D not resolved. CDR3 length equals 15 residues. Germline CDR1 SGHRS, CDR2 YFSETQ. Trimming removed 2 bases at V and 4 bases at J, with 15 bases between. The CDR3 DNA reads TGCGCCAGCAGCTTTATCGCTCAGGTGGGAGAGACCCAGTACTTC. It specifies CASSFIAQVGETQYF.

The gene calls are TRBV6-5 and TRBJ1-1, with a tentative D call TRBD1 (5 bases). The CDR3 consists of 14 residues. V was shortened by 2 bases and J by 6 bases, with 13 bases between the two germline ends. Germline V CDR1 and CDR2: MNHEY, SVGAGI. CDR3 loop: CASSYGREGPEAFF. The CDR3 DNA sequence: TGTGCCAGCAGTTACGGCAGGGAGGGGCCTGAAGCTTTCTTT.

This clone was observed a handful of times. The chain combines TRBV6-1 with TRBJ2-1; 9 bases are a match to TRBD1. The CDR3 totals 16 residues. J was trimmed by 4 bases and V by 4 bases; bases with no gene match: 8. Germline CDR1 reads MNHNS; CDR2 reads SASEGT. In DNA, the CDR3 is TGTGCCAGCAGTGGGTTGGGGACAGGGATATACAATGAGCAGTTCTTC. Its protein is CASSGLGTGIYNEQFF.

This sequence joins TRBV11-1 and TRBJ2-7, with 8 nucleotides matching TRBD1. Germline V gene lookup returns CDR1 SGHAT and CDR2 FQDESV (reference sequence). The CDR3 is 18 amino acids. After removal of 1 base from V and 6 bases from J, the junction contained 17 bases not matched to a gene. DNA for the CDR3: TGTGCCAGCAGCTTAGTGGTTCGTAGGGCACAGGGGGACTTCGAGCAGTACTTC. Its protein is CASSLVVRRAQGDFEQYF.

The V and J genes are TRBV11-1 and TRBJ2-1; TRBD2 agrees at 7 bases. The germline V gene has CDR1 SGHAT and CDR2 FQDESV (reference sequence). The CDR3 extends over 14 amino acids. J lost 3 bases, V lost 3 bases, and 2 bases had no gene match. CDR3 in DNA: TGTGCCAGCAGCTTGGGGACTAACTACAATGAGCAGTTCTTC. It is translated as CASSLGTNYNEQFF.

The gene calls are TRBV20-1 and TRBJ2-7, with D uncertain. The CDR3 loop spans 14 amino acids. V gave up 4 bases and J gave up 2 bases, with 15 bases separating them. Germline V gene data show CDR1 as DFQATT and CDR2 as SNEGSKA (reference sequence). DNA for the CDR3: TGCAGTGCTATATTCGCGGATCTCCCCTACGAGCAGTACTTC. It specifies CSAIFADLPYEQYF.

Of note for this clone: At one boundary the junction diverges from the germline segment, which might be a read error. The chain uses TRBV6-1 and TRBJ1-2; D is unresolved. The CDR3 covers 14 residues. CDR1 is MNHNS and CDR2 is SASEGT in the germline V gene. CDR3 amino acids: CASSEQWEKNGCTF. The DNA of the CDR3 is TGTGCCAGCAGTGAGCAGTGGGAAAAAAATGGCTGCACCTTC.

The CDR3 sequence: CASSAAGTYEQYF. CDR3 bases: TGTGCCAGCAGTGCCGCGGGGACGTACGAGCAGTACTTC. V usage is TRBV27 and J usage is TRBJ2-7; weak D call: TRBD2 (6 bases). The germline gives CDR1 MNHEY, CDR2 SMNVEV (reference sequence). The V end lost 5 bases, the J end lost 4 bases, and 12 bases lay between the germline ends. The CDR3 covers 13 residues.